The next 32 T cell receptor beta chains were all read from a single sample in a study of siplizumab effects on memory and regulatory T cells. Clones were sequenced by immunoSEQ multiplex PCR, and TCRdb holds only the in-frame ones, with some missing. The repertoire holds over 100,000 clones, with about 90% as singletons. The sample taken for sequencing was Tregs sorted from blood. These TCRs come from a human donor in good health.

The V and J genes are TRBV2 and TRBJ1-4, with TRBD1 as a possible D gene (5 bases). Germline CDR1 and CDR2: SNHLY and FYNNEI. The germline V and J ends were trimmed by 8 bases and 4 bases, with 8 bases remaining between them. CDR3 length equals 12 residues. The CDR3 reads CASGDLNEKLFF. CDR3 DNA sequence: TGTGCCAGCGGGGACCTTAATGAAAAACTGTTTTTT. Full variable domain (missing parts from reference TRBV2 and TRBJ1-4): EPEVTQTPSHQVTQMGQEVILRCVPISNHLYFYWYRQILGQKVEFLVSFYNNEISEKSEIFDDQFSVERPDGSNFTLKIRSTKLEDSAMYFCASGDLNEKLFFGSGTQLSVL.

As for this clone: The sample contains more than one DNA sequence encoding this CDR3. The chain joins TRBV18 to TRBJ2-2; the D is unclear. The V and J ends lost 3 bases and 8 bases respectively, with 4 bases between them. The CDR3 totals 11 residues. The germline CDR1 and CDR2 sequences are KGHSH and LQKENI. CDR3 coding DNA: TGTGCCAGCTCACCTACGGGGGAGCTGTTTTTT. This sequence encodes CASSPTGELFF.

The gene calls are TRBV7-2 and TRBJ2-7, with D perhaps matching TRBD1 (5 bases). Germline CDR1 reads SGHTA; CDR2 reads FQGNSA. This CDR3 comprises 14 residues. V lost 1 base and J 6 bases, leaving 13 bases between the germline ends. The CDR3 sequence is CASSLEGAQGEQYF. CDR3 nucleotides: TGTGCCAGCAGCTTAGAGGGTGCCCAGGGCGAGCAGTACTTC.

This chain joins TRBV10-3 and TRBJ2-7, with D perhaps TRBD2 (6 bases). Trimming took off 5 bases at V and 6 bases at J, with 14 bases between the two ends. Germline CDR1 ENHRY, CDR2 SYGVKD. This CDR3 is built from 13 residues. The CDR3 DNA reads TGTGCCATCAGTTCCATTGGGGGGTTCGAGCAGTACTTC. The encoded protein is CAISSIGGFEQYF.

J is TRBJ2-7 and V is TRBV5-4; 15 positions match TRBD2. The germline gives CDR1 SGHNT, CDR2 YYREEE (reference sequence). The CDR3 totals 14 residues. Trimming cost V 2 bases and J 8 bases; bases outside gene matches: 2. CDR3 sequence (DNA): TGTGCCAGCAGCTTTGGACTAGCGGGGGGGAAGCAGTACTTC. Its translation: CASSFGLAGGKQYF.

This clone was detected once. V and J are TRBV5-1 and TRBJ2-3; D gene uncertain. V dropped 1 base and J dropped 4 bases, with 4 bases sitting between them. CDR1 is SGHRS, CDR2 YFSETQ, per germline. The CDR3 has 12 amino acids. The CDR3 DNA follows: TGCGCCAGCAGCTTGCTCTCAGATACGCAGTATTTT. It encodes CASSLLSDTQYF.

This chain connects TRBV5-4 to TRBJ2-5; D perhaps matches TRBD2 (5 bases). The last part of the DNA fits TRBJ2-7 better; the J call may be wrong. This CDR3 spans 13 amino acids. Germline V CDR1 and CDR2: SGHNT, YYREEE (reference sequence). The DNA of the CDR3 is TGTGCCAGCAGCTTGGAGCTAGCTAACGAGCAGTACTTC. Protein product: CASSLELANEQYF.

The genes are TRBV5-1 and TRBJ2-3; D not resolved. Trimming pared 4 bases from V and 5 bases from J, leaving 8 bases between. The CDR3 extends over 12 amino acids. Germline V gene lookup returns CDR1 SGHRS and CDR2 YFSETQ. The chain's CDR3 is CASSPSQDTQYF. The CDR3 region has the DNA TGCGCCAGCAGCCCGAGCCAAGATACGCAGTATTTT.

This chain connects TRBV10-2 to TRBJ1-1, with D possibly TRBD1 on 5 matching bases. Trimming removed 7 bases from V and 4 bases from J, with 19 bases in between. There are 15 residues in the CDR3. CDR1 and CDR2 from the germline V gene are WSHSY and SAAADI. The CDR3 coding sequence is TGCGCCAGCACTCCCCGGGGGGAGGTGGGCACTGAAGCTTTCTTT. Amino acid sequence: CASTPRGEVGTEAFF.

Here the CDR3 reads CSVRQAGNTIYF. DNA of the CDR3: TGCAGCGTCCGACAGGCTGGAAACACCATATATTTT. The chain uses TRBV29-1 and TRBJ1-3; D perhaps matches TRBD1 (6 bases). In germline, CDR1 is SQVTM, CDR2 ANQGSEA. This CDR3 is 12 amino acids long. V dropped 6 bases and J dropped 2 bases, with 8 bases sitting between them.

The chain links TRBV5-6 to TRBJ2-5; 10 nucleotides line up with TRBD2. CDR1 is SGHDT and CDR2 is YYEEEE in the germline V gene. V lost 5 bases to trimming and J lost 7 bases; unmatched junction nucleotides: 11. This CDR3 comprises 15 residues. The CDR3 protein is CASSRTSGFSGTQYF. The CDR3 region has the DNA TGTGCCAGCAGTCGGACTAGCGGTTTCTCTGGGACCCAGTACTTC. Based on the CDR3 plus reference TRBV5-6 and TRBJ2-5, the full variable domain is DAGVTQSPTHLIKTRGQQVTLRCSPKSGHDTVSWYQQALGQGPQFIFQYYEEEERQRGNFPDRFSGHQFPNYSSELNVNALLLGDSALYLCASSRTSGFSGTQYFGPGTRLLVL.

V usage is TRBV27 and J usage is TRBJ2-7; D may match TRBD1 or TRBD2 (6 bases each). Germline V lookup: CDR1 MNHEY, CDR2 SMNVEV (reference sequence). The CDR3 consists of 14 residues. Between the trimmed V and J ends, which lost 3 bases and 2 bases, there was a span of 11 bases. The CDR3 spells CASSLAGHPYEQYF. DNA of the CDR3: TGTGCCAGCAGTTTGGCGGGACACCCCTACGAGCAGTACTTC.

The CDR3 loop is CASSQGGGREGTEAFF. DNA of the CDR3: TGCGCCAGCAGCCAAGGCGGTGGCAGGGAGGGGACTGAAGCTTTCTTT. The chain employs TRBV4-1 and TRBJ1-1; tentatively, D is TRBD1 (5 bases). This CDR3 has 16 residues. The germline V gene encodes CDR1 MGHRA and CDR2 YSYEKL. V was pared by 1 base and J by 5 bases, with 17 bases between.

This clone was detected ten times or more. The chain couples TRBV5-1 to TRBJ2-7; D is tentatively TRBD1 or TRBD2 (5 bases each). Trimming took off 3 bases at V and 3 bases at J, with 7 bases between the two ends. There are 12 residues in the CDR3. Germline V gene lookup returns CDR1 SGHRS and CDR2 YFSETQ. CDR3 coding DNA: TGCGCCAGCAGCTGGGACGGCTACGAGCAGTACTTC. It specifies CASSWDGYEQYF.

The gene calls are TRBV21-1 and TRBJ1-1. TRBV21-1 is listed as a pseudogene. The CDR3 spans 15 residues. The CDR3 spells CASSSRGRKGTEAFF. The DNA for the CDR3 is TGTGCCAGCAGCTCTCGGGGGCGCAAGGGCACTGAAGCTTTCTTT.

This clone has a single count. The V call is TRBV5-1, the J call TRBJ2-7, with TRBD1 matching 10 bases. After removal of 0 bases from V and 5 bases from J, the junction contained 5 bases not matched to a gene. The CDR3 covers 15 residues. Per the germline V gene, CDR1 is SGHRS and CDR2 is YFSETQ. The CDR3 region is CASSLARQGADEQYF. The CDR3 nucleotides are TGCGCCAGCAGCTTGGCCCGACAGGGGGCGGACGAGCAGTACTTC.

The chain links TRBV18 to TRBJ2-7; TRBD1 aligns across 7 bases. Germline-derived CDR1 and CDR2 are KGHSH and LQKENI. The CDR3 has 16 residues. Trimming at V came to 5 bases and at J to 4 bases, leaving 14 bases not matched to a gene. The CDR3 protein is CASSFVTGTDLYEQYF. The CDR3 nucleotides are TGTGCCAGCTCATTCGTTACCGGGACAGACTTGTACGAGCAGTACTTC.

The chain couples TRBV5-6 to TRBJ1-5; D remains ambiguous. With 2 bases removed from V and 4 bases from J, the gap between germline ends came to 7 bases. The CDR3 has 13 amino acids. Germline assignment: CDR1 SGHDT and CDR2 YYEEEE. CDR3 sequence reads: CASSFGVNQPQHF. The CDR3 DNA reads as TGTGCCAGCAGCTTCGGTGTGAATCAGCCCCAGCATTTT.

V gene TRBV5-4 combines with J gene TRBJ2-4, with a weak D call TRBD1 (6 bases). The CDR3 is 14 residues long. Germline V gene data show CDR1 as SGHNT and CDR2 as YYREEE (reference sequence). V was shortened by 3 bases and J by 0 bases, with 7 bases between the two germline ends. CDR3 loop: CASSSQGAKNIQYF. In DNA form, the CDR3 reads TGTGCCAGCAGCTCACAGGGAGCCAAAAACATTCAGTACTTC.

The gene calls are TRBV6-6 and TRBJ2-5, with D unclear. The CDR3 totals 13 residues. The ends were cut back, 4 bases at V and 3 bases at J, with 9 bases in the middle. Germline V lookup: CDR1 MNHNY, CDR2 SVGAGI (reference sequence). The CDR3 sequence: CASSWLTKETQYF. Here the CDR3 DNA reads TGTGCCAGCAGTTGGCTCACAAAAGAGACCCAGTACTTC.

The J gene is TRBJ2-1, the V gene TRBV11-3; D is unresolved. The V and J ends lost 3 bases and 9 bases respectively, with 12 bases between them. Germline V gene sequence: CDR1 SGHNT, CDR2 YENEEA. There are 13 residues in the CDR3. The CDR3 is CASSFTFPGEQFF. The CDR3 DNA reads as TGTGCCAGCAGCTTCACCTTCCCGGGTGAGCAGTTCTTC.

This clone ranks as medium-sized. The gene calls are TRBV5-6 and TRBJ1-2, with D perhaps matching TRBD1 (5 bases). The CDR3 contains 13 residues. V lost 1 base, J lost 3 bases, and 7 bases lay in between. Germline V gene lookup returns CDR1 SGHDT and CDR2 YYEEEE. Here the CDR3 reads CASSLWGDYGYTF. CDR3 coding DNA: TGTGCCAGCAGCTTGTGGGGGGACTATGGCTACACCTTC.

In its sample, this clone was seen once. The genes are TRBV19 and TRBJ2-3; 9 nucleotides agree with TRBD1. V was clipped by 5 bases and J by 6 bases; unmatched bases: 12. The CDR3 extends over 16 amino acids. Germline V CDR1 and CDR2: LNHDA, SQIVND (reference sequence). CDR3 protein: CASSPGQGWGQDTQYF. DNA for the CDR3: TGTGCCAGTAGTCCGGGACAGGGATGGGGGCAGGATACGCAGTATTTT.

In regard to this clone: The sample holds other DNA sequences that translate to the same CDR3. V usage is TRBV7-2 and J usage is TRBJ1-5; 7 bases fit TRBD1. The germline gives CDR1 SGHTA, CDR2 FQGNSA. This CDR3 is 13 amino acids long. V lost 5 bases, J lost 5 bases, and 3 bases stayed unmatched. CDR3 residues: CASSPDRDQPQHF. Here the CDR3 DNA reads TGTGCCAGCAGCCCCGACAGGGATCAGCCCCAGCATTTT.

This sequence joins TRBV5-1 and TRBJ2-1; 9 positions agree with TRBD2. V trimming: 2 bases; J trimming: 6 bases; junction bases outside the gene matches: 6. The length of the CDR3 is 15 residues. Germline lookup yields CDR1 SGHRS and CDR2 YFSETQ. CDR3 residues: CASSFLAGQTNEQFF. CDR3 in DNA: TGCGCCAGCAGCTTCCTAGCGGGACAAACCAATGAGCAGTTCTTC.

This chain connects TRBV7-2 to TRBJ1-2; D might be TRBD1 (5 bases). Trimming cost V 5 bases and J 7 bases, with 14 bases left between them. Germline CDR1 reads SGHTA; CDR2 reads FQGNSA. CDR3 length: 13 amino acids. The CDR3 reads CASSPGVGRGYTF. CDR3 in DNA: TGTGCCAGCAGCCCGGGGGTAGGCCGTGGCTACACCTTC.

CDR3 in DNA: TGTGCCAGCAGTCGGGCGGTTCAAGAGACCCAGTACTTC. Amino acids: CASSRAVQETQYF. The chain is built from TRBV6-5 and TRBJ2-5; D uncertain. Trimming left V 5 bases short and J 2 bases short, with 9 bases between. The CDR3 length is 13 residues. Germline CDR1 and CDR2: MNHEY and SVGAGI.

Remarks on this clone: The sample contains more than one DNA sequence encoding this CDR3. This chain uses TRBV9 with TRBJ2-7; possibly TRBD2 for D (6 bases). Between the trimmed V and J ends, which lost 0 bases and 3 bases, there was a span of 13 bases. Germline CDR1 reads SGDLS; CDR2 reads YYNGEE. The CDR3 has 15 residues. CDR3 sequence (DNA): TGTGCCAGCAGCGTAGGGGTCCGGGGGATCTACGAGCAGTACTTC. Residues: CASSVGVRGIYEQYF. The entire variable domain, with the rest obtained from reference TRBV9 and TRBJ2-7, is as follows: DSGVTQTPKHLITATGQRVTLRCSPRSGDLSVYWYQQSLDQGLQFLIQYYNGEERAKGNILERFSAQQFPDLHSELNLSSLELGDSALYFCASSVGVRGIYEQYFGPGTRLTVT.

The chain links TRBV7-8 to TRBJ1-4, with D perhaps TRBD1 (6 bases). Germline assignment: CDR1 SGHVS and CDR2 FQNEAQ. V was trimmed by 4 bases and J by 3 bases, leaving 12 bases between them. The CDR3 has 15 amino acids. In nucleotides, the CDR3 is TGTGCCAGCAGCTGGGCGGGGGGCCCTAATGAAAAACTGTTTTTT. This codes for CASSWAGGPNEKLFF.

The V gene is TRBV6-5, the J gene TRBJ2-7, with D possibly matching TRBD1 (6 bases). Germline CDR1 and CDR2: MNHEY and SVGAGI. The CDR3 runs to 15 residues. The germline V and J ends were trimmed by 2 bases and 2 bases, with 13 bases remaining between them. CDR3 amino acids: CASSYEAGETYEQYF. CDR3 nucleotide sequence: TGTGCCAGCAGTTACGAGGCAGGGGAAACCTACGAGCAGTACTTC.

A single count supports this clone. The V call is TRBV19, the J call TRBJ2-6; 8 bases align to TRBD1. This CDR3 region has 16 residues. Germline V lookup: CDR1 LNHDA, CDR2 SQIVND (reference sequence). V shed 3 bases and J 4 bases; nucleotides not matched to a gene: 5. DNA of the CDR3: TGTGCCAGTAGTATTAGGACAGGGCCCGGGGCCAACGTCCTGACTTTC. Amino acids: CASSIRTGPGANVLTF.

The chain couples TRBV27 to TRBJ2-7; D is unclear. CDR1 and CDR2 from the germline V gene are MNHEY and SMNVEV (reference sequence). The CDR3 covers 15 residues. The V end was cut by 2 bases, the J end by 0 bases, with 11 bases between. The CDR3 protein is CASSLRPPSSYEQYF. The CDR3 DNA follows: TGTGCCAGCAGTTTACGCCCTCCGAGCTCCTACGAGCAGTACTTC.